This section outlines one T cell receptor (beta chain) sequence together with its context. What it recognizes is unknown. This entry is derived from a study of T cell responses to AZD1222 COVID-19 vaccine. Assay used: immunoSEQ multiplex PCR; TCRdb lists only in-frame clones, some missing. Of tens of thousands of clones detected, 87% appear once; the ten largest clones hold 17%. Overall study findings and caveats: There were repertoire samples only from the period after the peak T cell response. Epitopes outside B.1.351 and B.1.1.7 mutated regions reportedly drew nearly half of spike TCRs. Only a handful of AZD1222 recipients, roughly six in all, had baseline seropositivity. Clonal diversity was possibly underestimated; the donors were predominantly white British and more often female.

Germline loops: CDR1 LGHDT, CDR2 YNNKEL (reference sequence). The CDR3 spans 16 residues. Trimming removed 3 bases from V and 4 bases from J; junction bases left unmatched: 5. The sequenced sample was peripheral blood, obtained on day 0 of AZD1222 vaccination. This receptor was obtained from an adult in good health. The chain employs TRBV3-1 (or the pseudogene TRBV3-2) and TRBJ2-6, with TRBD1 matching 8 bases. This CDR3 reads CASSHTGGRGANVLTF. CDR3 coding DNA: TGTGCCAGCAGCCATACAGGGGGTCGCGGGGCCAACGTCCTGACTTTC.